This TCR beta chain stems from a study of blood T cell repertoires in COVID-19. On the study more broadly: Acute-phase and convalescent COVID-19 samples originated in the United States, Italy and Spain.

Per the original data handling: The authors estimated nucleated cell counts from reference gene primer amplification. TCRdb's table, derived via immunoSEQ multiplex PCR, lists solely in-frame clones and lacks some. That table is the source of V, J and clone size, and D and trimming were worked out from the DNA. The top ten clones hold 1.5% to 2% of a sample with roughly 150,000 clones, more than 80% of them seen once. After removal of 5 bases from V and 5 bases from J, the junction contained 2 bases not matched to a gene. The germline CDR1 and CDR2 sequences are WNHNN and SYGVQD (reference sequence). This CDR3 is 14 amino acids long.

The gene calls are TRBV10-1 and TRBJ2-2; 10 bases fit TRBD1. Sequencing was done on a sample of PBMCs or T cells enriched from blood (not recorded which). The TCR originated in a woman between 18 and 29 years old who had been exposed to COVID-19. The CDR3 reads CASSPGQGTGELFF. CDR3 coding DNA: TGCGCCAGCAGTCCGGGACAGGGGACCGGGGAGCTGTTTTTT.